The 23 T cell receptor beta chains below were found in one sample sequenced in a study of regulatory T cells in long-lasting Graves disease. Time point indicated: newly diagnosed GD, antithyroid drugs for less than 3 months. After RNA was extracted from PBMCs, the TCR library was made from it. With iRepertoire HTBI primers and Arm-PCR of CDR3 regions, TCR beta libraries were built. MiXCR was run by TCRdb on the multiplex PCR reads, yielding one entry per CDR3 protein. This sample has under 300,000 distinct CDR3 sequences, with more than 15% found just once. The data also belong to a second study, concerning T cells in Graves' hyperthyroidism and ophthalmopathy.

This material consisted of peripheral blood mononuclear cells (PBMCs), taken at new diagnosis, from a patient treated with antithyroid drugs. These receptors were collected from a woman aged 25 to 39 with Graves disease.

This clonotype occurred many times. The chain uses TRBV7-8 and TRBJ2-2; D is perhaps TRBD1 (6 bases). The V gene lost 5 bases and the J gene lost 1 base, with 11 bases spanning the gap. This CDR3 is built from 15 residues. The germline V gene has CDR1 SGHVS and CDR2 FQNEAQ. The CDR3 DNA follows: TGTGCCAGCAGCCCCCAGACAGGGAACACCGGGGAGCTGTTTTTT. It specifies CASSPQTGNTGELFF.

There are a few counts of this clonotype. The V gene is TRBV5-6, the J gene TRBJ1-5; D is ambiguous. Germline V gene sequence: CDR1 SGHDT, CDR2 YYEEEE. There are 14 residues in the CDR3. V lost 4 bases to trimming and J lost 1 base, with 9 bases between them. CDR3 region: CASSDSGSNQPQHF. The CDR3 nucleotides read TGTGCCAGCAGCGACTCAGGAAGCAATCAGCCCCAGCATTTT.

This clonotype occurred many times. The chain links TRBV3-1 to TRBJ2-2; D is unclear. CDR3 size: 14 residues. Germline V lookup: CDR1 LGHDT, CDR2 YNNKEL (reference sequence). The V and J ends lost 4 bases and 5 bases respectively, with 11 bases between them. CDR3 amino acids: CASSRLTETGELFF. In nucleotides, the CDR3 is TGTGCCAGCAGCCGACTGACCGAAACCGGGGAGCTGTTTTTT.

V usage is TRBV19 and J usage is TRBJ2-3; D possibly corresponds to TRBD1 (5 bases). CDR3 length: 16 amino acids. Germline CDR1 LNHDA, CDR2 SQIVND (reference sequence). V gave up 5 bases and J gave up 2 bases, with 17 bases separating them. The CDR3 sequence is CASSSRPGFSTDTQYF. In nucleotides, the CDR3 is TGTGCCAGTAGTTCTCGCCCAGGGTTCTCCACAGATACGCAGTATTTT. Looking up the rest from reference TRBV19 and TRBJ2-3 gives the full variable domain: DGGITQSPKYLFRKEGQNVTLSCEQNLNHDAMYWYRQDPGQGLRLIYYSQIVNDFQKGDIAEGYSVSREKKESFPLTVTSAQKNPTAFYLCASSSRPGFSTDTQYFGPGTRLTVL.

This chain uses TRBV12-3 or TRBV12-4 with TRBJ2-7; TRBD1 might be the D (5 bases). The CDR3 is 14 amino acids. Trimming cost V 10 bases and J 3 bases, with 19 bases left between them. CDR3 in amino acids: CATTFQGNLYEQYF. Here the CDR3 DNA reads TGTGCCACCACCTTCCAGGGTAACCTCTACGAGCAGTACTTC.

This clonotype was found many times. The rearrangement joins TRBV27 to TRBJ1-6; D gene ambiguous. V was trimmed by 0 bases and J by 17 bases, leaving 14 bases between them. The V gene's germline CDR1 is MNHEY and CDR2 SMNVEV (reference sequence). This CDR3 comprises 13 residues. CDR3 bases: TGTGCCAGCAGTTTATCTAATAAAGGGATAATCCACTTT. Residues: CASSLSNKGIIHF.

This clonotype was seen a handful of times. V usage is TRBV19 and J usage is TRBJ1-1; 8 nucleotides agree with TRBD1. The trim removed 10 bases at V and 6 bases at J, leaving 13 bases unmatched. The CDR3 spans 14 residues. Per germline, CDR1 LNHDA and CDR2 SQIVND (reference sequence). CDR3 loop: CATVLGQDYPEAFF. The CDR3 bases are TGTGCCACCGTCTTGGGACAGGATTATCCTGAAGCTTTCTTT. Full variable domain (missing parts from reference TRBV19 and TRBJ1-1): DGGITQSPKYLFRKEGQNVTLSCEQNLNHDAMYWYRQDPGQGLRLIYYSQIVNDFQKGDIAEGYSVSREKKESFPLTVTSAQKNPTAFYLCATVLGQDYPEAFFGQGTRLTVV.

This clonotype has at least ten counts. V is TRBV7-9 and J is TRBJ2-3; 12 bases match TRBD2. This CDR3 is 15 amino acids long. Germline CDR1 reads SEHNR; CDR2 reads FQNEAQ (reference sequence). Trimming took 5 bases from V and 3 from J; bases not matched to a gene: 3. CDR3 residues: CASSRLAGVTDTQYF. DNA of the CDR3: TGTGCCAGCAGCCGACTAGCGGGGGTTACAGATACGCAGTATTTT.

Note on this clonotype: A much bigger clone sits one base away, suggesting this may be a read error. The gene calls are TRBV28 and TRBJ2-3; D gene uncertain. The DNA matches TRBJ2-5 better at its end, which makes the J call doubtful. CDR3 length: 16 amino acids. CDR1 is MDHEN, CDR2 SYDVKM, per germline. The CDR3 DNA reads TGTGCCGGCAGGCCGTCCCTGGGGTGGGGACAAGAGACCCAGTACTTC. Protein product: CAGRPSLGWGQETQYF.

This clonotype appeared many times. The chain carries TRBV2 and TRBJ2-5, with TRBD1 as a possible D gene (6 bases). Germline CDR1 and CDR2: SNHLY and FYNNEI. The CDR3 extends over 13 amino acids. The V end lost 6 bases, the J end lost 4 bases, and 12 bases lay between the germline ends. CDR3: CASRRRGLETQYF. The CDR3 nucleotides are TGTGCCAGCAGACGCAGGGGTTTAGAGACCCAGTACTTC.

This clonotype was observed many times. V is TRBV7-9 and J is TRBJ2-7; D remains ambiguous. Trimming left V 5 bases short and J 3 bases short, with 8 bases between. Germline V gene lookup returns CDR1 SEHNR and CDR2 FQNEAQ (reference sequence). CDR3 length: 12 residues. This CDR3 reads CASSPTVYEQYF. CDR3 nucleotides: TGTGCCAGCAGCCCTACCGTCTACGAGCAGTACTTC.

There are a few counts of this clonotype. The J gene is TRBJ1-3, the V gene TRBV9; TRBD1 is a possible D gene (5 bases). CDR3 length equals 17 residues. Germline V lookup: CDR1 SGDLS, CDR2 YYNGEE. The ends were cut back, 0 bases at V and 0 bases at J, with 13 bases in the middle. The CDR3 spells CASSVGGQPLSGNTIYF. DNA of the CDR3: TGTGCCAGCAGCGTAGGGGGCCAGCCTCTCTCTGGAAACACCATATATTTT.

This clonotype was counted ten times or more. V gene TRBV5-4 combines with J gene TRBJ1-6; the match to TRBD1 covers 7 bases. Germline V gene lookup returns CDR1 SGHNT and CDR2 YYREEE (reference sequence). This CDR3 spans 14 amino acids. V shed 3 bases and J 8 bases; nucleotides not matched to a gene: 5. CDR3 DNA: TGTGCCAGCAGCTCGGGGACAGTATATTCACCCCTCCACTTT. Encoded protein: CASSSGTVYSPLHF.

V and J are TRBV12-3 or TRBV12-4 and TRBJ2-2; D is ambiguous. V lost 6 bases, J lost 3 bases, and 14 bases lay in between. This CDR3 is built from 15 residues. The CDR3 region has the DNA TGTGCCAGCAGCCCTAGTGGGATACACACCGGGGAGCTGTTTTTT. Its protein is CASSPSGIHTGELFF.

This clonotype has at least ten counts. The gene calls are TRBV12-3 or TRBV12-4 and TRBJ2-1; 8 bases map to TRBD1. There are 16 residues in the CDR3. Unmatched junction bases numbered 13, after V lost 5 bases and J lost 7 bases. CDR3 region: CASSPRTGSGRNEQFF. CDR3 coding DNA: TGTGCCAGCAGTCCCAGGACAGGGTCGGGGAGAAATGAGCAGTTCTTC.

This clonotype came up many times. The chain employs TRBV6-5 and TRBJ2-1; 7 bases agree with TRBD1. CDR3 length: 16 amino acids. The V segment lost 2 bases and the J segment 8 bases; nucleotides outside the gene matches: 12. Looked up from germline, CDR1 is MNHEY and CDR2 is SVGAGI. In nucleotides, the CDR3 is TGTGCCAGCAGTTACGGCCGAAACAGGGGTTTCTATGAGCAGTTCTTC. Translating gives CASSYGRNRGFYEQFF.

In DNA, the CDR3 is TGTGCCAGCAGTTCCGACGGATTGAACACTGAAGCTTTCTTT. This encodes CASSSDGLNTEAFF. This chain connects TRBV6-5 to TRBJ1-1; D gene uncertain. V was cut by 4 bases and J by 0 bases, with 9 bases left in between. This CDR3 is built from 14 residues. Germline V gives CDR1 MNHEY, CDR2 SVGAGI.

This clonotype showed up just a few times. V is TRBV4-2 and J is TRBJ2-3; the match to TRBD2 covers 9 bases. CDR1 is LGHNA and CDR2 is YNFKEQ in the germline V gene. The trim removed 1 base at V and 2 bases at J, leaving 7 bases unmatched. This CDR3 spans 17 amino acids. The CDR3 sequence: CASSQAGLAIHTDTQYF. CDR3 nucleotides: TGTGCCAGCAGCCAAGCCGGACTAGCGATCCACACAGATACGCAGTATTTT.

This clonotype was observed many times. The rearrangement uses TRBV5-1 and TRBJ2-1; TRBD2 agrees at 12 bases. This CDR3 comprises 14 residues. The germline V gene has CDR1 SGHRS and CDR2 YFSETQ. With V trimmed by 4 bases and J by 5 bases, 1 base remained unmatched. The CDR3 coding sequence is TGCGCCAGCAGCACTAGCGGGGGGAACAATGAGCAGTTCTTC. Its protein product is CASSTSGGNNEQFF.

In its sample, this clonotype was seen many times. J is TRBJ1-2 and V is TRBV3-1; D is uncertain. CDR3 length equals 12 residues. Germline-derived CDR1 and CDR2 are LGHDT and YNNKEL (reference sequence). V was cut by 8 bases and J by 6 bases, with 13 bases left in between. CDR3 coding DNA: TGTGCCAGCCCGGGCAGGACTAATGGCTACACCTTC. Translation gives CASPGRTNGYTF.

This clonotype appeared a few times. The V gene is TRBV9, the J gene TRBJ1-2, with TRBD1 identical over 7 bases. Germline loops: CDR1 SGDLS, CDR2 YYNGEE. The CDR3 runs 17 residues. The trim removed 0 bases at V and 5 bases at J, leaving 13 bases unmatched. DNA for the CDR3: TGTGCCAGCAGCGTAGGTAGGGGGGGACAGCAACCTTATGGCTACACCTTC. It specifies CASSVGRGGQQPYGYTF.

This clonotype was found many times. V usage is TRBV2 and J usage is TRBJ2-3, with D uncertain. This CDR3 has 10 amino acids. Trimming stripped 1 base from V and 7 bases from J, with 0 bases between. Germline values: CDR1 SNHLY, CDR2 FYNNEI. CDR3 amino acids: CASSEDTQYF. The CDR3 DNA is TGTGCCAGCAGTGAAGATACGCAGTATTTT.

At least ten counts were recorded for this clonotype. The gene calls are TRBV2 and TRBJ2-5; TRBD2 agrees at 9 bases. The CDR3 runs to 14 residues. With 6 bases clipped from V and 5 bases from J, the junction kept 7 bases outside the gene matches. Per germline, CDR1 SNHLY and CDR2 FYNNEI. CDR3 amino acids: CASRRRGGAETQYF. The CDR3 coding sequence is TGTGCCAGCAGGCGGCGGGGGGGGGCGGAGACCCAGTACTTC.